The table lists the clone carrying this T cell receptor (beta chain) with a count of one. Its specificity is unknown. One base away lies a much larger clone, so this may be a sequencing read error. The time point here: persistent/refractory GD, antithyroid drugs over 5 years with positive TRAb. The TCR library was made from RNA that had been extracted from PBMCs in TRIzol. For TCR beta, libraries came from iRepertoire HTBI primers and Arm-PCR of CDR3 regions. TCRdb fed the multiplex PCR reads into MiXCR, producing one record per CDR3 protein. The table includes roughly 500,000 distinct CDR3 sequences, approximately 23% detected once. The data were obtained in a study of regulatory T cells in long-lasting Graves disease. Overall study: The term persistent Graves' disease signified upward of 5 years on antithyroid drugs with positive TSH receptor antibodies. Study-wide results and limits: Possibly, accuracy suffered from the small sample size.

CDR3 length: 14 amino acids. Germline CDR1 reads SQVTM; CDR2 reads ANQGSEA. The chain links TRBV29-1 to TRBJ1-1; tentatively, D is TRBD1 (6 bases). The clonotype originates from a female donor with Graves disease. The sample consisted of peripheral blood mononuclear cells (PBMCs), taken when the disease was refractory, from a patient treated with antithyroid drugs. The CDR3 loop is CSVEGSQGNTEALF. The CDR3 DNA reads as TGCAGCGTTGAGGGATCTCAGGGGAACACTGAAGCTCTCTTT.